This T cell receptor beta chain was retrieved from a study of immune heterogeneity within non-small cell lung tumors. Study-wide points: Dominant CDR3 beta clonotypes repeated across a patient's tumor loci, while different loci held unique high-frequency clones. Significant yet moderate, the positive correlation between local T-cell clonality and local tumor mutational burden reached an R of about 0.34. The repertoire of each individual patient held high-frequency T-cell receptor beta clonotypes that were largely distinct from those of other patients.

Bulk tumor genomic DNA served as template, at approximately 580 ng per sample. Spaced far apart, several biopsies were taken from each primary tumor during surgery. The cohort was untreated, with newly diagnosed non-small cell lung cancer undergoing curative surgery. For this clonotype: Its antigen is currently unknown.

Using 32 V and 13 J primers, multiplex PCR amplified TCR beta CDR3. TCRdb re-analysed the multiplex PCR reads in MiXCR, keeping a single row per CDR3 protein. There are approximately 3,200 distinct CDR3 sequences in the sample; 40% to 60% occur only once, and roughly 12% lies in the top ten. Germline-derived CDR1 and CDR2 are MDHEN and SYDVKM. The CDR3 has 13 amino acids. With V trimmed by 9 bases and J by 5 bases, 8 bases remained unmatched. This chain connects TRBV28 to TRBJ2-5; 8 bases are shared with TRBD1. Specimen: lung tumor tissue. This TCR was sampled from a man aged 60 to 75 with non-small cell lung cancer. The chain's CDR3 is CASSRTGIETQYF. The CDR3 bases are TGTGCCAGTAGCAGGACAGGGATTGAGACCCAGTACTTC. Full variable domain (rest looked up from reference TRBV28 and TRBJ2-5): DVKVTQSSRYLVKRTGEKVFLECVQDMDHENMFWYRQDPGLGLRLIYFSYDVKMKEKGDIPEGYSVSREKKERFSLILESASTNQTSMYLCASSRTGIETQYFGPGTRLLVL.